The present T cell receptor beta chain was sequenced within a study of CD8+ T cells in alopecia areata. Overall study findings and caveats: Lesional scalp, especially alopecia totalis/universalis, showed higher clonality than normal scalp.

CDR3 length: 15 amino acids. V gave up 4 bases and J gave up 1 base, with 11 bases separating them. The germline CDR1 and CDR2 sequences are KGHSH and LQKENI. Extracted RNA was reverse transcribed, and the resulting cDNA served as sequencing template. Using immunoSEQ multiplex PCR, the repertoire was profiled, and TCRdb retains in-frame clones only, with some absent. The table records 120,000 to 150,000 clones, roughly 44% of them present only once. This clone was counted only a few times. Antigen: not known. This clonotype originated in a human donor with alopecia areata. Sample: CD4+ T cells sorted from blood. The V call is TRBV18, the J call TRBJ2-1; no clear D gene. The CDR3 sequence: CASSRNQASYNEQFF. CDR3 nucleotides: TGTGCCAGCTCACGGAACCAAGCGTCCTACAATGAGCAGTTCTTC.